This TCR beta chain was identified during a study of multiple sclerosis patients with progressive multifocal leukoencephalopathy. Overall study results and limits: Expanded clones at PML onset predated and persisted through natalizumab therapy. Less diverse TRB repertoires were suggested in most PML patients.

As concerns this clone: Its target is not known.

Time point described: before natalizumab initiation. Trimming stripped 2 bases from V and 7 bases from J, with 12 bases between. This CDR3 contains 15 residues. Assay: immunoSEQ multiplex PCR; the TCRdb copy retains only in-frame clones and omits some. The sample has 25,000 to 30,000 clones; 85% to 90% are singletons. This TCR was sampled from a human donor with multiple sclerosis. Source material: PBMCs. The V and J genes are TRBV23-1 and TRBJ1-6; possibly TRBD1 for D (5 bases). TRBV23-1 is marked as an open reading frame, function uncertain. This chain's CDR3 is CASSQRQGGNSPLHF. The DNA for the CDR3 is TGCGCCAGCAGTCAACGGCAGGGCGGCAATTCACCCCTCCACTTT.